These 9 T cell receptor beta chains share one sample of origin, sequenced in a study of blood T cell repertoires in COVID-19. Assay: immunoSEQ multiplex PCR; the TCRdb copy retains only in-frame clones and omits some. The sample shows approximately 60,000 clones, roughly 84% of them seen only once. Sequencing was done on a sample of peripheral blood. These receptors came from a woman of 80 years or more with active or convalescent COVID-19.

This sequence joins TRBV6-6 and TRBJ2-2; the D is unclear. The CDR3 is 13 residues long. Germline V lookup: CDR1 MNHNY, CDR2 SVGAGI (reference sequence). Trimming removed 1 base from V and 6 bases from J, with 6 bases in between. The CDR3 region is CASSYLRPGELFF. The CDR3 DNA reads TGTGCCAGCAGTTACTTGCGGCCCGGGGAGCTGTTTTTT.

This chain connects TRBV11-3 to TRBJ1-3; unclear D gene. Germline V CDR1 and CDR2: SGHNT, YENEEA. The CDR3 runs 12 residues. The V gene lost 4 bases and the J gene lost 4 bases, with 5 bases spanning the gap. CDR3: CASSSGGNTIYF. Here the CDR3 DNA reads TGTGCCAGCAGCTCCGGGGGAAACACCATATATTTT.

The V gene is TRBV6-5, the J gene TRBJ1-5, with D hard to call. V shed 6 bases and J shed 7 bases, with 13 bases lying between them. The CDR3 runs to 13 residues. CDR1 and CDR2 from the germline V gene are MNHEY and SVGAGI. The CDR3 loop is CASRPNQQQPQHF. The DNA of the CDR3 is TGTGCCAGCAGACCCAATCAACAACAGCCCCAGCATTTT.

The chain couples TRBV7-2 to TRBJ2-7; TRBD1 might be the D (5 bases). The CDR3 is 15 amino acids. Trimming stripped 4 bases from V and 3 bases from J, with 16 bases between. Germline loops: CDR1 SGHTA, CDR2 FQGNSA. The CDR3 reads CASSSTQQARYEQYF. CDR3 in DNA: TGTGCCAGCAGCTCAACACAACAGGCACGCTACGAGCAGTACTTC.

The CDR3 region is CASIQGSSYNEQFF. CDR3 sequence (DNA): TGTGCCAGCATCCAGGGTAGCTCCTACAATGAGCAGTTCTTC. The chain is built from TRBV2 and TRBJ2-1; D may be TRBD1 (5 bases). Germline V gene data show CDR1 as SNHLY and CDR2 as FYNNEI. The CDR3 contains 14 residues. V lost 7 bases to trimming and J lost 0 bases, with 10 bases between them.

The V call is TRBV11-2, the J call TRBJ2-3; D not resolved. Per the germline V gene, CDR1 is SGHAT and CDR2 is FQNNGV. The germline V and J ends were trimmed by 2 bases and 4 bases, with 10 bases remaining between them. This CDR3 is 14 amino acids long. The CDR3 loop reads CASSLSSFPDTQYF. CDR3 nucleotides: TGTGCCAGCAGCTTAAGTAGTTTCCCAGATACGCAGTATTTT.

This clone appeared a single time. One end of the junction varies from germline; a read error may be responsible. The chain couples TRBV30 to TRBJ1-1; 7 nucleotides match TRBD1. Germline assignment: CDR1 GTSNPN and CDR2 SVGIG (reference sequence). The CDR3 has 11 amino acids. The CDR3 sequence is CAWSVRQGVIF. The CDR3 DNA sequence: TGTGCCTGGAGTGTACGCCAGGGGGTTATCTTT.

The rearrangement joins TRBV9 to TRBJ2-5; D unclear. This CDR3 contains 15 residues. Trimming stripped 0 bases from V and 5 bases from J, with 14 bases between. Germline values: CDR1 SGDLS, CDR2 YYNGEE. The CDR3 sequence: CASSVGHAKDETQYF. The DNA for the CDR3 is TGTGCCAGCAGCGTAGGACACGCTAAGGATGAGACCCAGTACTTC.

V usage is TRBV10-1 and J usage is TRBJ1-1; the D gene is possibly TRBD1 (5 bases). The CDR3 consists of 13 residues. Trimming shortened V by 4 bases and J by 0 bases, and 6 bases separated the two germline ends. Germline loops: CDR1 WNHNN, CDR2 SYGVQD (reference sequence). The CDR3 reads CASSGQMNTEAFF. CDR3 sequence (DNA): TGCGCCAGCAGTGGACAGATGAACACTGAAGCTTTCTTT.